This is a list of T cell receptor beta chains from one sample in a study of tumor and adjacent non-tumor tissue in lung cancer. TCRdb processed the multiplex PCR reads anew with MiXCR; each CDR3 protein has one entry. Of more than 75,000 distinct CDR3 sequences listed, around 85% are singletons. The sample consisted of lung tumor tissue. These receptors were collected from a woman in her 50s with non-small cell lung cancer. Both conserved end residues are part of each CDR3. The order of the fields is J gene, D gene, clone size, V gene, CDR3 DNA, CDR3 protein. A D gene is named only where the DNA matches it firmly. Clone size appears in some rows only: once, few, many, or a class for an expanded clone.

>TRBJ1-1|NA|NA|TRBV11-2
TGTGCCAGCAGCTTCGGGGGAGCGGTGAACACTGAAGCTTTCTTT
CASSFGGAVNTEAFF
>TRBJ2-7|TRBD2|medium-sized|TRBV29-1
TGCAGCGCCGCGGGGGGCTACGAGCAGTACTTC
CSAAGGYEQYF
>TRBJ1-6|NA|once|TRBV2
TGTGCCAACAATCTCAATGGACAGATAGGGAATTCACCCCTCAACTTT
CANNLNGQIGNSPLNF
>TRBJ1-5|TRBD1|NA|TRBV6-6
TGTGCCAGCAGCCCTAAGACAGGGGGGTATCAGCCCCAGGAATTT
CASSPKTGGYQPQEF
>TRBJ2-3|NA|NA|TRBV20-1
TGCAGTGTGCCTAGGGAGGTGGGCACAGATACTCAGTATTTT
CSVPREVGTDTQYF
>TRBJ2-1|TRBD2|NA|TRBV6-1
TGTGCCAGCACCGATCGACTAGCGGGTACGGTTATGCAGTTCTTC
CASTDRLAGTVMQFF
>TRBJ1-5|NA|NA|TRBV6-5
TGTGCAAGCAGTTACCTAAATCGACCAAATCATCCCCAGCATTTT
CASSYLNRPNHPQHF
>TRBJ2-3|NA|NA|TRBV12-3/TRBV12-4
TGCGTCAGCAGTTTAGAGACACTAAGCATAGATACACAGTATTTT
CVSSLETLSIDTQYF
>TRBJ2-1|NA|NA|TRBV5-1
TGCAGCAGCAGTCTCGGGAGCGGATCCTACAATGAGCAGTTCTTC
CSSSLGSGSYNEQFF
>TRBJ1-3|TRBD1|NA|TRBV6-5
TGTGCCAGCATTAGACAGGGCGGTGGAAACACTATATATTTT
CASIRQGGGNTIYF
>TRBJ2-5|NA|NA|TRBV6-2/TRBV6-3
TGTGCCACCGAGACCCTTAGCCGACCCGGGGAGACCCGGTACTTC
CATETLSRPGETRYF
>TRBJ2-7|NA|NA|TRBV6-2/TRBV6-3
TGTGCCAGCAGAACGATTGGGTCCAATCGTGGGGGGCAGTACTTC
CASRTIGSNRGGQYF
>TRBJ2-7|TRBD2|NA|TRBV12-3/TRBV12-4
TGTGTCAGCAGTTTAATAGTGGGACTACACCGAAATGGGTACGAGCAGTACTTC
CVSSLIVGLHRNGYEQYF
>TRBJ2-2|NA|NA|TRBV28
TGTGCCACCCAAACGACGGGGACCCGGGAGCTGTTTTTC
CATQTTGTRELFF
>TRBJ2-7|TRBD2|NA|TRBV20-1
TGTAGTGTTAGAGACCGGACTAGCGGGCTAGAGCAGTACTTC
CSVRDRTSGLEQYF
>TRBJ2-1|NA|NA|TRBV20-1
TGCAGTGTTAGTATCCCGGGTGCGACCTACTATGAGCAGTTCTTC
CSVSIPGATYYEQFF
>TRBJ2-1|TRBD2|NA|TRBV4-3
TGCGCCAGCAGCCAAGACCCTAGCGGGACAAGCTCCTACAATGAACGGTTCTTC
CASSQDPSGTSSYNERFF
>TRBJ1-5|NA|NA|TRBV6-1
TGTGCCAGCAGGGCGGGGATTCAGTCCCAGCATTTT
CASRAGIQSQHF
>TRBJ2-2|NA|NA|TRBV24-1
TGTGCCACCGAGGGGGGTATCGGGGTGTTGTATTTT
CATEGGIGVLYF
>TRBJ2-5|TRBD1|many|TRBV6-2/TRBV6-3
TGTGCCAGCAAAGACACAGGGGGAGAGGAGACCCAGTACTTC
CASKDTGGEETQYF
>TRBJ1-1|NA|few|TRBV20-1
TGCAGTACTAGTTACCCTGGAGCTGAAGCTTTCTTT
CSTSYPGAEAFF
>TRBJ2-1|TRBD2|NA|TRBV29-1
TGCAGTGCTAACATTCCAGGCGGGAGAAGCTACAATGAGCAGTTCTTC
CSANIPGGRSYNEQFF
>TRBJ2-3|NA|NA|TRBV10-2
TGCGCCAGCAGTTCGGACCCTTCAACAGATACGCAGTATTTT
CASSSDPSTDTQYF
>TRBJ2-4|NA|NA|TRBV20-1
TGCAGTGCTAGAGACACGGGAGCGATACTAGCCAAAAACTTTCACTACTTC
CSARDTGAILAKNFHYF
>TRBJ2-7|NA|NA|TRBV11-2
TGTGCCAGCAGCGCCGACAGAGACCATGAGCAGTACTTC
CASSADRDHEQYF
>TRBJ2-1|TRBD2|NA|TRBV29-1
TGCAGCGTTAACTTTCCAGGCGGGAGAATCTACAATGAGCAGTTCTTC
CSVNFPGGRIYNEQFF
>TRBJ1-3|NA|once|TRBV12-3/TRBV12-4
TGTGCCAGTAGTCTCTCGGGAGAGGGAAAAAACACCATATATTTT
CASSLSGEGKNTIYF
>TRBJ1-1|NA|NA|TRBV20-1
TGCACTGCTAGGGGGTTAGAGGTGTCGGACACTGAAGCTTTCTTT
CTARGLEVSDTEAFF
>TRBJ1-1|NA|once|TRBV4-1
TGCGCCAGCAGCCAAAATCGTTACAAGGCGAACACTGAAGTTTTATTT
CASSQNRYKANTEVLF
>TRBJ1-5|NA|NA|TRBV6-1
TGTGCCGGCAGCCTTTATAGCAATCAGCCCCAGGATTTT
CAGSLYSNQPQDF
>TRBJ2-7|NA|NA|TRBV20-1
TGCGGTGCTAGAGGGGGGAAGGGCCGGTTCAATGAGCAGTACTTC
CGARGGKGRFNEQYF
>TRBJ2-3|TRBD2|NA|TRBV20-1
TGCAGTGCGCTAAGCGGGGCAGTACATACGCAGTATTTT
CSALSGAVHTQYF
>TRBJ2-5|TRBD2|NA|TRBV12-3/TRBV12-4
TGTGCCAGCAGTCCGGTCGCTTTCGGATTAGCGGGGGTCGCAGAGACCCAGTACTTC
CASSPVAFGLAGVAETQYF
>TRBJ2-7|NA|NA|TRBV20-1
TGCAGTGATAGGGGTTTCCGGGACGCCTCCCCCGAGCAGTACTTC
CSDRGFRDASPEQYF
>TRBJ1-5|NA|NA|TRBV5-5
TGTGCCAGCAGCGGGCGGGATTTCGTCAAGCCCCAGCATTTT
CASSGRDFVKPQHF
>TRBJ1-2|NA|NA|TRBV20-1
TGCAGCGCTCTGCCGGGGGGAGGAGGGTATGGCTACACCTTC
CSALPGGGGYGYTF
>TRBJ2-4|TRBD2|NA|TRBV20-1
TGCAGTGCAACCACTGGGACTAGTCCTTGGAGCATTCAGTACTTC
CSATTGTSPWSIQYF
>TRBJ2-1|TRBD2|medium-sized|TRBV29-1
TGCAGTGGGGGAGGGCCGGAGTTCTTC
CSGGGPEFF
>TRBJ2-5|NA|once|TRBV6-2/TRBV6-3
TGTGCCAGGAGCGCGGGACAGTCCTTAGGCGAGACCCAGTACTTT
CARSAGQSLGETQYF
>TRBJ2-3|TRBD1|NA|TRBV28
TGTGCCAGCAGATCCGGGACAGAGGAGGTAGATACGCAGTATTTT
CASRSGTEEVDTQYF
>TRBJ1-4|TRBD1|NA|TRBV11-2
TGTACCGGCAGCCCAGGACAGGGGGCGGATGAAAAACTGTTTTTT
CTGSPGQGADEKLFF
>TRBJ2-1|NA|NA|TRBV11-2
TGTGCCAGCAGTGCGTGGCCCAGCTCCTACAATGAGCAGTTCTTC
CASSAWPSSYNEQFF
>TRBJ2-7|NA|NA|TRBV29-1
TGCAGCGTTGCCCTCCAATCGGGCGGTAAGCAGTACTTC
CSVALQSGGKQYF
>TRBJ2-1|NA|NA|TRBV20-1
TGCAGTGCTAGAGGGATCGTCTATGAGCAGTTCTTC
CSARGIVYEQFF
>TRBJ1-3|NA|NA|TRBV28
TGTGCCAGCATCCCTTTTTGGAAGACCGCTGGAAACACCATATATTTT
CASIPFWKTAGNTIYF
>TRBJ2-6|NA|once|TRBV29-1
TGCAGCACTCGGGCCCTCGGGAGTTCTGGGCCCAACGTCCTGACTTTC
CSTRALGSSGPNVLTF
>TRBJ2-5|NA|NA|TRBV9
TGTGCCAACAGCGTAGTTGAAGGGACACAAGAGACCCAGTACTTC
CANSVVEGTQETQYF
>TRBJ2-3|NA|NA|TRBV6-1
TGTGCCAACATAAGGAACCGGGACAGCACAGATACGCAGTATTTT
CANIRNRDSTDTQYF
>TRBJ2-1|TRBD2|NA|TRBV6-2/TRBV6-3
TGTGCCAGCAGTTACTCCGGACTAGCGGGAGTCTGTAATGAGCAGTTCTTC
CASSYSGLAGVCNEQFF
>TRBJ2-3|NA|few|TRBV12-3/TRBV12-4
TGTGCCAGCAGTTTAGAGACGCCAAGCACAGATACCCAGTATTTT
CASSLETPSTDTQYF
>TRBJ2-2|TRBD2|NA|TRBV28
TGTGCCAGCAGTTTCTTTCAAGCGGGATATGGCACCGGAGAGCCGTTTTTT
CASSFFQAGYGTGEPFF
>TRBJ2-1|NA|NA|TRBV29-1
TGCAGCACTCCTACATACCGCTTGAACAATGAGCAGTTCTTC
CSTPTYRLNNEQFF
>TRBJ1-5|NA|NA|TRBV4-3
TGCGCCAGCAGCCAAGAGGTAGACGCAGGAGGGAGCAATCAGCCCCAGCATTTT
CASSQEVDAGGSNQPQHF
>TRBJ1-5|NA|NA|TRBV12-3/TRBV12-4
TGTACCAGCAGTCTAGGGACTCTGAGGCAGCCCCAGCACTTT
CTSSLGTLRQPQHF
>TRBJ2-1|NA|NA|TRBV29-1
TGCAGCGCGGAGAACACGCCCTACAATGAGCAATTCTTC
CSAENTPYNEQFF
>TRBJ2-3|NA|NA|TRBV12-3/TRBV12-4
TGTGCCAGCAGTTTAGAGACACTAGCCACAGATATGCAGTATTTT
CASSLETLATDMQYF
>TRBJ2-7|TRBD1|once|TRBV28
TGTGCCAACAGTTTTTTGACAGGGGGATTCTACGAGCGGTACTTC
CANSFLTGGFYERYF
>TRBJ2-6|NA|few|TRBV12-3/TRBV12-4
TGTGCCAGCAGTCCAGGGCCTGGGGCCAACGTCCTGGGTTTC
CASSPGPGANVLGF
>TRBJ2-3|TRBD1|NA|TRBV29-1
TGCAGCGCGATGACAGGGCTTCTAACAGATACGCAGTATTTT
CSAMTGLLTDTQYF
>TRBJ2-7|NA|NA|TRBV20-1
TGCAGTGCTAGAGATTGGGCGGAATACGAGCAGTACTTC
CSARDWAEYEQYF